This entry features one TCR beta chain sequence. Its matching antigen is unknown. This entry comes from a study of T cell responses to AZD1222 COVID-19 vaccine. The ends were cut back, 4 bases at V and 2 bases at J, with 6 bases in the middle. CDR1 is SQVTM, CDR2 ANQGSEA, per germline. The CDR3 runs 11 residues. Libraries were prepared by immunoSEQ multiplex PCR; TCRdb keeps only in-frame clonotypes and omits some of them. This table has 130,000 or so clones, approximately 90% appearing once. Study observations and caveats: Just a handful of people given AZD1222 tested seropositive at baseline. Close to half of all spike-specific TCRs reportedly target regions of the variants that are unmutated. Donors were chiefly white British, with a greater number of females, and clonal diversity was perhaps underestimated. Repertoires were collected only later (after the peak T cell response had occurred).

This chain uses TRBV29-1 with TRBJ2-7; D is uncertain. Sequences were derived from peripheral blood, sampled 28 days after the second AZD1222 dose. The TCR comes from an adult who received the AZD1222 COVID-19 vaccine. The CDR3 DNA reads as TGCAGCGTTGTGCAGACCTACGAGCAGTACTTC. It yields the protein CSVVQTYEQYF.